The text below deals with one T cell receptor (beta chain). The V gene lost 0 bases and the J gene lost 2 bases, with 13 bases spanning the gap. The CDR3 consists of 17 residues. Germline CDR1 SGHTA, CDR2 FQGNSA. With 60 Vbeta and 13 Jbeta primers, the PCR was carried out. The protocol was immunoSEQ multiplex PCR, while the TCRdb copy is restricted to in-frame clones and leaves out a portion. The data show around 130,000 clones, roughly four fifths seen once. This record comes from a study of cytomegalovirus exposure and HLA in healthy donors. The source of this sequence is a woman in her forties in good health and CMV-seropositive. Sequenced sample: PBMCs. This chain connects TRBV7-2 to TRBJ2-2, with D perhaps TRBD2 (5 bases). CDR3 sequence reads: CASSLASGIQNTGELFF. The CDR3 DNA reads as TGTGCCAGCAGCTTAGCTTCCGGGATCCAAAACACCGGGGAGCTGTTTTTT.